These 2 T cell receptor beta chains originate from one sample sequenced in a study of Graves' ophthalmopathy and Graves' hyperthyroidism listed by TCRdb under 2018. This sample was sequenced with an Illumina HiSeq 2000. TCR beta CDR3 regions were amplified from RNA transcripts for repertoire sequencing. HTBI primers and the Qiagen OneStep RT-PCR kit were used in a first-round RT-PCR, which was followed by a second-round multiplex PCR, size selection and purification. TCRdb reran the public reads through fastp at Q25 and MiXCR, keeping productive beta chains. Every entry covers one CDR3 protein and lists the most common genes and DNA from its rows. This sample comprises some 200,000 distinct CDR3 sequences, under 30% of them detected only once. Around 10% of the sample rests with the top ten. What was sequenced was peripheral blood. The source of these receptors is a man aged 50-59 years with Graves' ophthalmopathy. Donor details come from another sample of the same person, matched by shared clones.

In its sample, this clonotype was seen a few times. The rearrangement joins TRBV6-1 to TRBJ1-1; D call uncertain. The CDR3 runs 14 residues. Germline assignment: CDR1 MNHNS and CDR2 SASEGT. V was clipped by 10 bases and J by 2 bases, with 17 bases between them. The DNA of the CDR3 is TGTGCCACCCACAGCGACCGATTAAACACTGAAGCTTTCTTT. Translated: CATHSDRLNTEAFF.

This clonotype was seen at least ten times. The rearrangement joins TRBV9 to TRBJ1-2; D may be TRBD1 (6 bases). Germline lookup yields CDR1 SGDLS and CDR2 YYNGEE. V was trimmed by 0 bases and J by 2 bases, leaving 17 bases between them. This CDR3 spans 17 amino acids. This CDR3 reads CASSVGDLGGGNYGYTF. CDR3 DNA sequence: TGTGCCAGCAGCGTAGGGGATTTGGGAGGGGGGAACTATGGCTACACCTTC.